This T cell receptor beta chain was sequenced during a study of blood T cell repertoires in COVID-19 (dated by TCRdb to 2019 to 2021). Background for the entire study: The collaborator samples originated in the United States, Italy and Spain and spanned the acute and convalescent phases of COVID-19. The material from the prospective study consisted of cDNA or gDNA derived from T cells, B-cell-depleted T cells, or PBMCs. The dataset comprised deeply sampled blood TCRbeta repertoires from subjects exposed to, actively infected with, or recovered from COVID-19. The repertoires were released in a freely available public database meant as a resource for research on the immune response to SARS-CoV-2. Samples were obtained from the ongoing ImmuneRACE study (first 160 participants) and from 1,254 subjects provided by 6 global collaborators. Sample metadata almost always included a de-identified subject ID, COVID-19 status, age in years and sex. HLA class I and class II types, where available, came from metadata supplied by the sample provider rather than from assay-based typing.

A word on this clone: Its antigen specificity is not known. The record has no base qualities; no much larger clone is one base away.

In Seattle, one collaborating source enrolled patients while the infection was active and tracked those patients longitudinally over the course of disease. Whole blood was collected in K2EDTA tubes by collaborating institutions according to the institutions' own protocols. For TCRbeta analysis, collaborators shipped samples in one of three forms: frozen whole blood, isolated PBMCs, or DNA extracted from either of those sample types. Relative to germline, V is 3 bases shorter and J is 4 bases shorter, with 11 bases between their ends. From the cysteine up to the phenylalanine, the CDR3 has a length of 14 residues. Just CDR3 DNA is preserved here, 42 bases in frame from base 1. As encoded in the germline V gene, CDR1 is SGHRS while CDR2 is YFSETQ. Results the study describes overall, beyond this receptor: The amount of clinical and demographic metadata varied by source and participant and was provided uncurated.

TCRbeta CDR3 regions were amplified from genomic DNA by means of the immunoSEQ Assay, a bias-controlled multiplex PCR. In the paper's pipeline: The number of nucleated cells in each sample was estimated by amplification of reference gene primers within the assay. Sequence reads were collapsed and filtered to measure the absolute abundance of every unique TCRbeta CDR3 rearrangement. Productive Simpson clonality was computed per sample as the square root of Simpson's diversity index over productive rearrangements. TCRdb obtained this table from immuneACCESS and retained in-frame rearrangements with V and J assigned. These tables miss some clones; where compared with another copy, unresolved V genes account for less than half of the shortfall, and the remainder is unexplained. V, J and clone size were drawn from that table, and D and trimming were deduced from the DNA. This sample lists fewer than 500,000 clones; around 90% were detected once. Jointly, the top ten make up approximately 0.92% of the sample.

Sequenced input: peripheral blood. The rearrangement combines TRBV5-1 with TRBJ2-1; TRBD2 is a possible D gene, resting on 6 matching bases. The clonotype comes from a man aged 18 to 35 with COVID-19, enrolled during active disease. The CDR3 is CASSSGVGYNEQFF. The sequenced DNA: TGCGCCAGCAGCTCGGGAGTGGGGTACAATGAGCAGTTCTTC.